One and the same sample provided the 17 T cell receptor beta chains below, sequenced in a study. Amplification of TRBV12-4/TRBJ1-2 clonotypes used adaptor-ligated barcode primers. One entry per CDR3 protein, called by TCRdb with MiXCR from the multiplex PCR reads. The profile covers roughly 2,300 distinct CDR3 sequences, with 1.1% appearing a single time and about a sixth taken by the ten largest. Tregs were sorted as CD4+CD25+CD127-/low cells. The sample was tumor-infiltrating Tregs sorted from the breast tumor. These receptors were collected from a female donor with breast cancer.

By frequency in the sample, this clonotype is medium-sized. V and J are TRBV12-3 or TRBV12-4 and TRBJ1-2, with D possibly TRBD1 on 6 matching bases. This CDR3 comprises 12 residues. Trimming took 3 bases from V and 9 from J, leaving 11 bases between them. The CDR3 DNA is TGTGCCAGCAGTTTCACAGGGAGTAGCTACACCTTC. Protein: CASSFTGSSYTF.

This clonotype is judged medium-sized (0.01 to 0.1%). This sequence joins TRBV12-3 or TRBV12-4 and TRBJ1-2, with D possibly matching TRBD1 (6 bases). The germline V and J ends were trimmed by 6 bases and 1 base, with 15 bases remaining between them. The CDR3 has 15 amino acids. The CDR3 sequence: CASSHKDSHNYGYTF. DNA of the CDR3: TGTGCCAGCAGCCACAAGGACAGCCATAACTATGGCTACACCTTC.

This clonotype is large within its sample. The rearrangement uses TRBV12-3 or TRBV12-4 and TRBJ1-2; possible D gene TRBD1, 6 bases. This CDR3 has 15 amino acids. Trimming stripped 6 bases from V and 0 bases from J, with 14 bases between. Written as DNA, the CDR3 is TGTGCCAGCAGCTTACATGACAGGACTAACTATGGCTACACCTTC. It encodes CASSLHDRTNYGYTF.

In its sample, this clonotype ranks as medium-sized. The CDR3 DNA sequence: TGTGCCAGCAGCTCAGACCGGGGCTATGGCTACACCTTC. Translated: CASSSDRGYGYTF. The rearrangement uses TRBV12-3 or TRBV12-4 and TRBJ1-2; D uncertain. The CDR3 has 13 residues. V was cut by 6 bases and J by 4 bases, with 12 bases left in between.

In its sample, this clonotype is large. The chain recombines TRBV12-3 or TRBV12-4 with TRBJ1-2; 7 bases fit TRBD1. This CDR3 has 14 amino acids. J gave up 4 bases and V 6 bases, and 8 bases lay outside the gene matches. The CDR3 spells CASRIRRDSYGYTF. The CDR3 bases are TGTGCCAGCAGGATTCGGCGGGACAGCTATGGCTACACCTTC.

Sample share makes this clonotype medium-sized. The chain carries TRBV12-3 or TRBV12-4 and TRBJ1-2; maybe TRBD1 (6 bases). V was trimmed by 5 bases and J by 4 bases, leaving 8 bases between them. This CDR3 has 12 residues. CDR3 amino acids: CASSRQAYGYTF. CDR3 nucleotide sequence: TGTGCCAGCAGTCGACAGGCCTATGGCTACACCTTC.

This clonotype is medium-sized within its sample. This sequence joins TRBV12-3 or TRBV12-4 and TRBJ1-2; D is unresolved. The V and J ends lost 1 base and 5 bases respectively, with 8 bases between them. The CDR3 length is 13 residues. The CDR3 loop is CASSLEGVYGYTF. CDR3 coding DNA: TGTGCCAGCAGTTTAGAGGGCGTTTATGGCTACACCTTC.

This clonotype is judged medium-sized. The chain recombines TRBV12-3 or TRBV12-4 with TRBJ1-2, with no clear D. The CDR3 sequence is 15 residues long. V was clipped by 5 bases and J by 5 bases, with 18 bases between them. The CDR3 region is CASSPQDPAMYGYTF. The CDR3 coding sequence is TGTGCCAGCAGTCCTCAGGACCCGGCGATGTATGGCTACACCTTC.

This clonotype is labeled medium-sized (0.01 to 0.1%). The CDR3: CASSFGERLVGYTF. As DNA, the CDR3 is TGTGCCAGCAGTTTTGGAGAACGTCTTGTTGGCTACACCTTC. The J gene is TRBJ1-2, the V gene TRBV12-3 or TRBV12-4; D is uncertain. V lost 3 bases and J lost 7, with 15 bases in between. The CDR3 loop spans 14 amino acids.

This clonotype is classed as medium-sized. J is TRBJ1-2 and V is TRBV12-3 or TRBV12-4, with D possibly being TRBD1 (6 bases). The CDR3 covers 12 residues. V lost 6 bases to trimming and J lost 5 bases, with 10 bases between them. Here the CDR3 DNA reads TGTGCCAGCAGCGACCAGGGGTATGGCTACACCTTC. It is translated as CASSDQGYGYTF.

This clonotype rates as medium-sized. The genes are TRBV12-3 or TRBV12-4 and TRBJ1-2; unclear D gene. This CDR3 has 11 amino acids. Trimming stripped 4 bases from V and 8 bases from J, with 8 bases between. CDR3 region: CASSSTGGYTF. The DNA of the CDR3 is TGTGCCAGCAGTTCCACGGGAGGCTACACCTTC.

At least ten counts were recorded for this clonotype. The chain couples TRBV12-3 or TRBV12-4 to TRBJ1-2; maybe TRBD1 (5 bases). The CDR3 consists of 14 residues. V gave up 4 bases and J gave up 4 bases, with 13 bases separating them. CDR3 loop: CASSSQGLGYGYTF. The CDR3 nucleotides are TGTGCCAGCAGTTCGCAGGGTTTGGGCTATGGCTACACCTTC.

This clonotype is medium-sized (0.01 to 0.1%) by share. The J gene is TRBJ1-2, the V gene TRBV12-3 or TRBV12-4; D is unresolved. Trimming left V 0 bases short and J 4 bases short, with 15 bases between. The CDR3 is 16 residues long. The DNA for the CDR3 is TGTGCCAGCAGTTTAGCGATTGTCGGGTTAACCTATGGCTACACCTTC. Encoded protein: CASSLAIVGLTYGYTF.

By share, this clonotype ranks as medium-sized. The chain carries TRBV12-3 or TRBV12-4 and TRBJ1-2; D is ambiguous. V dropped 2 bases and J dropped 8 bases, with 18 bases sitting between them. The CDR3 covers 15 residues. Written as DNA, the CDR3 is TGTGCCAGCAGTTTATCCCTGGACGTCATAAGCGGCTACACCTTC. Its protein is CASSLSLDVISGYTF.

This clonotype counts as medium-sized. The rearrangement uses TRBV12-3 or TRBV12-4 and TRBJ1-2, with D possibly matching TRBD1 (5 bases). The CDR3 consists of 12 residues. Trimming removed 5 bases from V and 13 bases from J, with 17 bases in between. The CDR3 bases are TGTGCCAGCAGTCGCAGGGACCGGTATATCACCTTC. Protein sequence: CASSRRDRYITF.

This clonotype was observed many times. At one boundary the junction diverges from the germline segment, which might be a read error. The chain has TRBV12-3 or TRBV12-4 and TRBJ1-2; D may be TRBD1 (5 bases). The CDR3 loop spans 13 amino acids. CDR3 nucleotides: TGTGCCAGCAGTCCCCGTCAGGGTCGAGCTGACAGCTTC. Protein product: CASSPRQGRADSF.

This clonotype was detected ten times or more. V gene TRBV12-3 or TRBV12-4 combines with J gene TRBJ1-2; D gene unclear. This CDR3 is built from 12 residues. The V end was cut by 1 base, the J end by 4 bases, with 4 bases between. This CDR3 reads CASSLGSYGYTF. CDR3 sequence (DNA): TGTGCCAGCAGTTTAGGCAGCTATGGCTACACCTTC.